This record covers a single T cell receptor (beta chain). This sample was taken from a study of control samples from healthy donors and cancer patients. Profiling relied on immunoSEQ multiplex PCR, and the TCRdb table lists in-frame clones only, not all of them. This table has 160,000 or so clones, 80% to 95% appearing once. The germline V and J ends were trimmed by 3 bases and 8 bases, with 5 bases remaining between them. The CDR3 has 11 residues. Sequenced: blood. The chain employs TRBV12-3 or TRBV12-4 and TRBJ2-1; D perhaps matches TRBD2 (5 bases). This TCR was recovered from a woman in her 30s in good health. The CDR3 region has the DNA TGTGCCAGCAGTTTCGGGGATGAGCAGTTCTTC. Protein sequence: CASSFGDEQFF.